This entry is about one T cell receptor (beta chain). Its antigen is still unknown. These data come from a study of cytomegalovirus exposure and HLA in healthy donors. Whole-study findings and limits: Reportedly, a later analysis found an Asian-associated ancestry cluster had fewer N-insertions than the roughly 700-donor mean. Cytomegalovirus association was listed for about 150 TCR beta chains. Researchers reported from a later analysis that most CMV-associated TCR beta chains appeared HLA-restricted.

Germline CDR1 SNHLY, CDR2 FYNNEI. The CDR3 length is 14 residues. V was pared by 8 bases and J by 0 bases, with 11 bases between. The primer mix had 60 Vbeta and 13 Jbeta primers. This table comes from immunoSEQ multiplex PCR, and its TCRdb copy is limited to in-frame clones, with some not included. The repertoire consists of roughly 120,000 clones, with about 78% occurring once and the leading ten covering approximately 5%. The sequencing sample was made of PBMCs. This clonotype was obtained from a woman aged 25 to 39 in good health and CMV-seropositive. V and J are TRBV2 and TRBJ1-5; D remains unclear. As DNA, the CDR3 is TGTGCCAGCGACAAGAGATATAGCAATCAGCCCCAGCATTTT. Protein: CASDKRYSNQPQHF.